Shown below are 23 T cell receptor beta chains from a single sample sequenced in a study of T cell responses to AZD1222 COVID-19 vaccine. TCRdb's copy holds only in-frame clones and misses some; the assay was immunoSEQ multiplex PCR. The data contain 85,000 to 130,000 clones, roughly 92% of them singletons. Sequencing was performed on peripheral blood, taken on day 0 of AZD1222 vaccination. The receptors derive from an adult in good health.

The chain uses TRBV27 and TRBJ2-4; D remains ambiguous. V gave up 10 bases and J gave up 5 bases, with 12 bases separating them. The CDR3 has 12 amino acids. Looked up from germline, CDR1 is MNHEY and CDR2 is SMNVEV (reference sequence). The CDR3 nucleotides read TGTGCCACCGTCGGCACCGAAAACATTCAGTACTTC. Residues: CATVGTENIQYF.

The chain combines TRBV13 with TRBJ2-7; TRBD2 agrees at 7 bases. The CDR3 contains 14 residues. Germline-derived CDR1 and CDR2 are PRHDT and FYEKMQ (reference sequence). V shed 1 base and J 3 bases; nucleotides not matched to a gene: 3. In nucleotides, the CDR3 is TGTGCCAGCAGCTTAGACCTAGCGGACTACGAGCAGTACTTC. Protein: CASSLDLADYEQYF.

This chain joins TRBV7-2 and TRBJ2-6; unclear D gene. Germline CDR1 is SGHTA and CDR2 is FQGNSA. Trimming left V 4 bases short and J 4 bases short, with 11 bases between. The CDR3 totals 15 residues. CDR3 DNA: TGTGCCAGCAGCTCCCGGGTAGTGGGGGCCAACGTCCTGACTTTC. It specifies CASSSRVVGANVLTF.

This chain connects TRBV18 to TRBJ1-4; no clear D. The length of the CDR3 is 16 residues. Germline V gene data show CDR1 as KGHSH and CDR2 as LQKENI. V lost 0 bases to trimming and J lost 8 bases, with 16 bases between them. The CDR3 is CASSPPRFSGNEKLFF. CDR3 in DNA: TGTGCCAGCTCACCACCGAGGTTTTCGGGTAACGAAAAACTGTTTTTT.

The chain recombines TRBV21-1 with TRBJ2-7; the DNA was not used to check the table's D call, TRBD1. TRBV21-1 is labeled a pseudogene. CDR3 length: 13 amino acids. In DNA, the CDR3 is TGTGCCAGCAGCAATGGCTTTGGCTACGAGCAGTACTTC. It codes for CASSNGFGYEQYF.

This clone was picked up a small number of times. The rearrangement uses TRBV11-3 and TRBJ1-2, with D tentatively TRBD1 (5 bases). Germline V CDR1 and CDR2: SGHNT, YENEEA. V was pared by 3 bases and J by 4 bases, with 18 bases between. This CDR3 region has 16 residues. The CDR3 here is CASSLEGREASYGYTF. The CDR3 region has the DNA TGTGCCAGCAGCTTGGAAGGCAGGGAAGCTAGCTATGGCTACACCTTC.

V usage is TRBV11-3 and J usage is TRBJ1-1, with TRBD1 matching 9 bases. Germline CDR1 SGHNT, CDR2 YENEEA. With V trimmed by 6 bases and J by 0 bases, 5 bases remained unmatched. The CDR3 totals 15 residues. CDR3 protein: CASRHRGRLNTEAFF. In DNA, the CDR3 is TGTGCCAGCAGGCACAGGGGGCGGTTGAACACTGAAGCTTTCTTT.

V usage is TRBV7-8 and J usage is TRBJ1-5; D gene ambiguous. This CDR3 comprises 13 residues. CDR1 SGHVS and CDR2 FQNEAQ come from the germline V gene. Trimming removed 5 bases at V and 7 bases at J, with 12 bases between. In nucleotides, the CDR3 is TGTGCCAGCAGCAACCGGGGAGACCAGCCCCAGCATTTT. This gives the protein CASSNRGDQPQHF.

This rearrangement joins TRBV7-8 to TRBJ2-5, with D uncertain. The germline V and J ends were trimmed by 1 base and 5 bases, with 11 bases remaining between them. Germline V gene sequence: CDR1 SGHVS, CDR2 FQNEAQ. The CDR3 covers 14 residues. The CDR3 is CASSLVPLGETQYF. The CDR3 nucleotides read TGTGCCAGCAGCTTAGTGCCCCTGGGGGAGACCCAGTACTTC. Based on the CDR3 plus reference TRBV7-8 and TRBJ2-5, the full variable domain is GAGVSQSPRYKVAKRGQDVALRCDPISGHVSLFWYQQALGQGPEFLTYFQNEAQLDKSGLPSDRFFAERPEGSVSTLKIQRTQQEDSAVYLCASSLVPLGETQYFGPGTRLLVL.

The V call is TRBV6-2 or TRBV6-3, the J call TRBJ2-1, with 11 bases lining up with TRBD2. This CDR3 has 15 residues. After removal of 2 bases from V and 8 bases from J, the junction contained 5 bases not matched to a gene. The V gene's germline CDR1 is MNHEY and CDR2 SVGEGT. The CDR3 loop is CASSYAGTSGDEQFF. DNA for the CDR3: TGTGCCAGCAGTTACGCCGGGACTAGCGGCGATGAGCAGTTCTTC.

The V call is TRBV25-1, the J call TRBJ1-6, with D unclear. The CDR3 contains 13 residues. V was cut by 1 base and J by 7 bases, with 5 bases left in between. Germline CDR1 is MGHDK and CDR2 is SYGVNS. The CDR3 sequence is CASSEFGNSPLHF. CDR3 nucleotides: TGTGCCAGCAGTGAATTCGGGAATTCACCCCTCCACTTT.

The chain employs TRBV28 and TRBJ1-5; perhaps TRBD1 as D (6 bases). This CDR3 has 18 residues. V lost 6 bases and J 3 bases, leaving 24 bases between the germline ends. Germline V CDR1 and CDR2: MDHEN, SYDVKM. The CDR3 sequence: CASSRGGGGFSVNQPQHF. Written as DNA, the CDR3 is TGTGCCAGCAGCCGTGGGGGGGGCGGGTTTTCCGTCAATCAGCCCCAGCATTTT.

The chain is built from TRBV6-4 and TRBJ2-3; 11 bases fit TRBD2. Unmatched junction bases numbered 7, after V lost 3 bases and J lost 5 bases. The germline V gene encodes CDR1 MRHNA and CDR2 SNTAGT. The CDR3 runs to 16 residues. CDR3 in DNA: TGTGCCAGCAGTGAATGGACTAGCGGGTCGGTAGATACGCAGTATTTT. Amino acid sequence: CASSEWTSGSVDTQYF.

The J gene is TRBJ2-1, the V gene TRBV29-1; the D gene could be TRBD1 or TRBD2 (6 bases each). Germline values: CDR1 SQVTM, CDR2 ANQGSEA. V lost 7 bases, J lost 10 bases, and 20 bases lay in between. The CDR3 has 13 residues. CDR3 DNA: TGCAGCGAACGACGGCCGGGGGCAAGGGAGCAGTTCTTC. Translation gives CSERRPGAREQFF.

The CDR3 sequence: CASSRGAGDYNEQFF. CDR3 nucleotide sequence: TGTGCCAGCAGTCGAGGTGCGGGAGACTACAATGAGCAGTTCTTC. The V call is TRBV6-5, the J call TRBJ2-1, with 7 nucleotides matching TRBD2. This CDR3 has 15 amino acids. Germline CDR1 reads MNHEY; CDR2 reads SVGAGI. J gave up 3 bases and V 5 bases, and 7 bases lay outside the gene matches.

The rearrangement links TRBV27 to TRBJ2-5; D possibly corresponds to TRBD2 (6 bases). The V and J ends lost 4 bases and 5 bases respectively, with 17 bases between them. The germline gives CDR1 MNHEY, CDR2 SMNVEV (reference sequence). This CDR3 is built from 15 residues. Here the CDR3 DNA reads TGTGCCAGCAGTTCCGGCTCCCCGGGGGAGGAGACCCAGTACTTC. It encodes CASSSGSPGEETQYF.

This clone was picked up one time. The chain has TRBV28 and TRBJ1-1; D remains unclear. The CDR3 spans 13 residues. Trimming pared 8 bases from V and 0 bases from J, leaving 10 bases between. CDR1 and CDR2 (germline): MDHEN, SYDVKM. The CDR3 loop is CASRKPVNTEAFF. The DNA for the CDR3 is TGTGCCAGCCGTAAGCCCGTGAACACTGAAGCTTTCTTT. The whole variable domain, filled in from reference TRBV28 and TRBJ1-1, reads DVKVTQSSRYLVKRTGEKVFLECVQDMDHENMFWYRQDPGLGLRLIYFSYDVKMKEKGDIPEGYSVSREKKERFSLILESASTNQTSMYLCASRKPVNTEAFFGQGTRLTVV.

The chain has TRBV21-1 and TRBJ2-5; the table's D call, TRBD1, has no DNA check behind it. TRBV21-1 is noted as a pseudogene. The CDR3 is 17 residues long. In DNA form, the CDR3 reads TGTGCCAGCCGACCACTCCGGGGACAGGGCCCTCAAGAGACCCAGTACTTC. Translation gives CASRPLRGQGPQETQYF.

This chain joins TRBV6-2 or TRBV6-3 and TRBJ2-7, with D possibly TRBD2 on 5 matching bases. Deletions cut 4 bases from V and 3 bases from J, with 16 bases between. The length of the CDR3 is 15 residues. Germline CDR1 reads MNHEY; CDR2 reads SVGEGT. CDR3 loop: CASSFGDYFLYEQYF. In DNA form, the CDR3 reads TGTGCCAGCAGTTTCGGTGACTACTTTCTCTACGAGCAGTACTTC.

The V gene is TRBV13, the J gene TRBJ2-1; tentative D call: TRBD2 (5 bases). V gave up 5 bases and J gave up 7 bases, with 12 bases separating them. The CDR3 loop spans 13 amino acids. The germline gives CDR1 PRHDT, CDR2 FYEKMQ (reference sequence). The CDR3 region has the DNA TGTGCCAGCAGCCCAGCGGCGGGTAATGAGCAGTTCTTC. Protein sequence: CASSPAAGNEQFF. The whole variable domain, filled in from reference TRBV13 and TRBJ2-1, reads AAGVIQSPRHLIKEKRETATLKCYPIPRHDTVYWYQQGPGQDPQFLISFYEKMQSDKGSIPDRFSAQQFSDYHSELNMSSLELGDSALYFCASSPAAGNEQFFGPGTRLTVL.

CDR3 sequence: CASSGQGQRGYTF. The CDR3 DNA follows: TGTGCCAGCAGCGGACAGGGACAACGAGGCTACACCTTC. J is TRBJ1-2 and V is TRBV6-5; TRBD1 agrees at 8 bases. The junction had 8 bases not matched to a gene; V was cut back by 6 bases and J by 8 bases. CDR3 length: 13 residues. Per germline, CDR1 MNHEY and CDR2 SVGAGI.

CDR3 bases: TGCGCCAGCAGCTTGGGGAACACAGATACGCAGTATTTT. Its protein is CASSLGNTDTQYF. The chain joins TRBV5-1 to TRBJ2-3; D remains ambiguous. With 0 bases removed from V and 2 bases from J, the gap between germline ends came to 4 bases. This CDR3 is built from 13 residues. The V gene's germline CDR1 is SGHRS and CDR2 YFSETQ.

This chain links TRBV2 with TRBJ2-2; maybe TRBD1 (6 bases). Per germline, CDR1 SNHLY and CDR2 FYNNEI. The V end was cut by 7 bases, the J end by 3 bases, with 15 bases between. The CDR3 loop spans 15 amino acids. CDR3: CASNIRDTYTGELFF. The CDR3 nucleotides read TGTGCCAGCAACATCCGGGACACCTACACCGGGGAGCTGTTTTTT.